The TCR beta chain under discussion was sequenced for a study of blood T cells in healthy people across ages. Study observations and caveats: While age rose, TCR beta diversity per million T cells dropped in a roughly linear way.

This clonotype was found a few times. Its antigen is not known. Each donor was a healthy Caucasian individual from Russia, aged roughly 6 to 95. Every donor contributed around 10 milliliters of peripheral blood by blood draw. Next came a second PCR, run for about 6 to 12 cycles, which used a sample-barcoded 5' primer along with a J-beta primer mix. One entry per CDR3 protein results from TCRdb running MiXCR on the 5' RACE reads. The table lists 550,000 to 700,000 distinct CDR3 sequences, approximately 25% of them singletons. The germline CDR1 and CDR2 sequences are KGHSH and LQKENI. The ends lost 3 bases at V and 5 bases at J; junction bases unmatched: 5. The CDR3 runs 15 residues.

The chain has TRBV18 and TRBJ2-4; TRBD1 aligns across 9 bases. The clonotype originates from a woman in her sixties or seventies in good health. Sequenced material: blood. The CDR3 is CASSPRDRVQNIQYF. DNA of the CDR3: TGTGCCAGCTCACCCCGGGACAGGGTGCAAAACATTCAGTACTTC.